Each of the 25 T cell receptor beta chains below was sequenced from the same sample in a study of OX40 agonist ivuxolimab in advanced cancers. Repertoires were generated with immunoSEQ multiplex PCR, while TCRdb's copy carries only in-frame clones and drops some. The profile shows more than 30,000 clones, approximately 89% of them singletons. The input for sequencing was CD4+ or CD8+ T cells sorted from blood, taken in a trial of the OX40 agonist ivuxolimab. These receptors came from an adult with an advanced solid tumor such as melanoma, head and neck, liver or kidney cancer.

This chain connects TRBV19 to TRBJ2-7; unclear D gene. CDR1 and CDR2 (germline): LNHDA, SQIVND (reference sequence). V lost 0 bases to trimming and J lost 3 bases, with 9 bases between them. The CDR3 is made up of 14 amino acids. DNA of the CDR3: TGTGCCAGTAGTATAGATCGGGCCAGCTACGAGCAGTACTTC. Its protein product is CASSIDRASYEQYF.

The V gene is TRBV10-1, the J gene TRBJ1-4, with 10 bases matching TRBD1. Losses at the gene ends were 5 bases for V and 8 bases for J; bases not matched to a gene: 5. This CDR3 region has 14 residues. Germline loops: CDR1 WNHNN, CDR2 SYGVQD (reference sequence). The CDR3: CASSPTGGSEKLFF. In nucleotides, the CDR3 is TGCGCCAGCAGTCCGACAGGGGGCAGCGAAAAACTGTTTTTT.

This rearrangement joins TRBV6-1 to TRBJ1-1; maybe TRBD1 (6 bases). The V end lost 2 bases, the J end lost 11 bases, and 24 bases lay between the germline ends. Germline CDR1 reads MNHNS; CDR2 reads SASEGT. The CDR3 is made up of 16 amino acids. The CDR3 nucleotides read TGTGCCAGCAGTGAAAGGGGGGGGCAGGGCCTTTTGGGGGCTTTCTTT. This encodes CASSERGGQGLLGAFF.

This rearrangement joins TRBV11-2 to TRBJ2-5; TRBD2 matches 9 bases. The CDR3 consists of 15 residues. The ends lost 3 bases at V and 2 bases at J; junction bases unmatched: 4. Germline CDR1 is SGHAT and CDR2 is FQNNGV. This CDR3 is CASSLSGLAQETQYF. In DNA, the CDR3 is TGTGCCAGCAGCTTGTCAGGACTAGCGCAAGAGACCCAGTACTTC. Using reference TRBV11-2 and TRBJ2-5 for the parts outside the CDR3, the full variable domain is EAGVAQSPRYKIIEKRQSVAFWCNPISGHATLYWYQQILGQGPKLLIQFQNNGVVDDSQLPKDRFSAERLKGVDSTLKIQPAKLEDSAVYLCASSLSGLAQETQYFGPGTRLLVL.

The V call is TRBV4-3, the J call TRBJ2-3; possible D gene TRBD2, 5 bases. This CDR3 region has 18 residues. CDR1 LGHNA and CDR2 YSLEER come from the germline V gene. Trimming took off 0 bases at V and 2 bases at J, with 18 bases between the two ends. The CDR3 sequence is CASSQERPGSSVTDTQYF. In DNA, the CDR3 is TGCGCCAGCAGCCAAGAGAGGCCGGGGTCGTCAGTCACAGATACGCAGTATTTT.

The gene calls are TRBV29-1 and TRBJ1-4; D not resolved. The V gene's germline CDR1 is SQVTM and CDR2 ANQGSEA. Between the trimmed V and J ends, which lost 5 bases and 4 bases, there was a span of 11 bases. The CDR3 spans 13 residues. CDR3 DNA: TGCAGCGTTAGAGGGATTTATAATGAAAAACTGTTTTTT. Translating gives CSVRGIYNEKLFF. The full variable domain, rest sourced from reference TRBV29-1 and TRBJ1-4, is SAVISQKPSRDICQRGTSLTIQCQVDSQVTMMFWYRQQPGQSLTLIATANQGSEATYESGFVIDKFPISRPNLTFSTLTVSNMSPEDSSIYLCSVRGIYNEKLFFGSGTQLSVL.

This clone came up once. CDR3 DNA sequence: TGTGCCAGCAGCTTGGCTGAACGGGGATCCTACAATGAGCAGTTCTTC. This codes for CASSLAERGSYNEQFF. J is TRBJ2-1 and V is TRBV5-4; the D gene is possibly TRBD2 (5 bases). CDR1 SGHNT and CDR2 YYREEE come from the germline V gene (reference sequence). V was shortened by 0 bases and J by 1 base, with 11 bases between the two germline ends. CDR3 length: 16 residues.

This clone was observed a single time. The chain recombines TRBV18 with TRBJ2-7; TRBD1 matches at 7 bases. V gave up 3 bases and J gave up 2 bases; unmatched junction bases: 4. Germline lookup yields CDR1 KGHSH and CDR2 LQKENI. CDR3 size: 14 residues. The CDR3 sequence is CASSPPGQTYEQYF. The CDR3 DNA reads as TGTGCCAGCTCACCGCCGGGACAGACCTACGAGCAGTACTTC. Full variable domain (rest looked up from reference TRBV18 and TRBJ2-7): NAGVMQNPRHLVRRRGQEARLRCSPMKGHSHVYWYRQLPEEGLKFMVYLQKENIIDESGMPKERFSAEFPKEGPSILRIQQVVRGDSAAYFCASSPPGQTYEQYFGPGTRLTVT.

The chain combines TRBV7-6 with TRBJ2-1; the D gene is possibly TRBD2 (6 bases). Germline loops: CDR1 SGHVS, CDR2 FNYEAQ. Deletions cut 5 bases from V and 2 bases from J, with 19 bases between. The CDR3 sequence is 17 residues long. The CDR3 spells CASSAGIGGIPYNEQFF. DNA of the CDR3: TGTGCCAGCAGCGCCGGGATTGGCGGGATCCCCTACAATGAGCAGTTCTTC.

This clone was detected once. This rearrangement joins TRBV28 to TRBJ2-2; 7 nucleotides align to TRBD1. The CDR3 totals 15 residues. CDR1 and CDR2 from the germline V gene are MDHEN and SYDVKM. V dropped 4 bases and J dropped 4; count of bases not matched to a gene: 6. The CDR3 DNA reads as TGTGCCAGCAGTTCCGGGGCAGGGGGCACCGGGGAGCTGTTTTTT. Protein sequence: CASSSGAGGTGELFF.

The chain links TRBV18 to TRBJ2-7, with D possibly being TRBD2 (5 bases). Germline CDR1 reads KGHSH; CDR2 reads LQKENI. CDR3 size: 15 residues. V lost 2 bases and J lost 7, with 18 bases in between. The CDR3 nucleotides read TGTGCCAGCTCACCAGTGGCGGGTGGGCCCTCGGAGCAGTACTTC. It specifies CASSPVAGGPSEQYF.

The CDR3 region has the DNA TGTGCCAGCAGCATACAGGGTACCTACGAGCAGTACTTC. Translated: CASSIQGTYEQYF. V usage is TRBV27 and J usage is TRBJ2-7, with D perhaps TRBD1 (6 bases). In germline, CDR1 is MNHEY, CDR2 SMNVEV (reference sequence). The V end lost 6 bases, the J end lost 2 bases, and 11 bases lay between the germline ends. There are 13 residues in the CDR3.

This clone was seen more than once but under ten times. The J gene is TRBJ2-3, the V gene TRBV7-3; D might be TRBD2 (6 bases). The V end was cut by 2 bases, the J end by 0 bases, with 6 bases between. The V gene's germline CDR1 is SGHTA and CDR2 FQGTGA. The CDR3 runs 14 residues. CDR3 protein: CASSLAGSTDTQYF. In DNA, the CDR3 is TGTGCCAGCAGCTTAGCGGGGAGCACAGATACGCAGTATTTT.

The chain has TRBV27 and TRBJ2-3, with TRBD1 matching over 9 bases. The CDR3 is 15 residues long. From germline, CDR1 is MNHEY and CDR2 SMNVEV (reference sequence). V gave up 4 bases and J gave up 2 bases; unmatched junction bases: 4. CDR3 sequence: CASSYGTGHTDTQYF. CDR3 nucleotides: TGTGCCAGCAGTTATGGGACAGGGCACACAGATACGCAGTATTTT.

The J gene is TRBJ2-2, the V gene TRBV7-6; tentatively, D is TRBD2 (5 bases). There are 13 residues in the CDR3. Trimming removed 5 bases at V and 4 bases at J, with 8 bases between. Per the germline V gene, CDR1 is SGHVS and CDR2 is FNYEAQ. CDR3 sequence (DNA): TGTGCCAGCAGCCCAACTAGCACCGGGGAGCTGTTTTTT. Its translation is CASSPTSTGELFF.

The chain has TRBV9 and TRBJ2-3, with a possible D match to TRBD2 (5 bases). Trimming left V 2 bases short and J 0 bases short, with 13 bases between. Germline CDR1 reads SGDLS; CDR2 reads YYNGEE. The CDR3 spans 16 residues. The CDR3 sequence is CASSVTSGASTDTQYF. In DNA form, the CDR3 reads TGTGCCAGCAGCGTTACCAGCGGCGCTAGCACAGATACGCAGTATTTT.

The genes are TRBV5-1 and TRBJ2-5, with D tentatively TRBD1 (5 bases). The CDR3 runs to 14 residues. Deletions cut 5 bases from V and 3 bases from J, with 14 bases between. Germline CDR1 SGHRS, CDR2 YFSETQ. The CDR3 DNA reads TGCGCCAGCAGACAAGACAGTACCAAAGAGACCCAGTACTTC. This translates into CASRQDSTKETQYF.

This chain connects TRBV14 to TRBJ2-5, with 7 bases that match TRBD2. The CDR3 has 16 residues. The germline gives CDR1 SGHDN, CDR2 FVKESK. V trimming: 0 bases; J trimming: 2 bases; junction bases outside the gene matches: 6. Here the CDR3 reads CASSQDRPGGQETQYF. The CDR3 region has the DNA TGTGCCAGCAGCCAAGACCGGCCGGGAGGACAAGAGACCCAGTACTTC.

The J gene is TRBJ2-1, the V gene TRBV19, with a tentative D call TRBD2 (6 bases). V was pared by 0 bases and J by 3 bases, with 15 bases between. The CDR3 is 17 residues long. Germline assignment: CDR1 LNHDA and CDR2 SQIVND (reference sequence). The CDR3 protein is CASSIDRGSGGYNEQFF. The CDR3 bases are TGTGCCAGTAGTATAGATCGGGGTAGCGGAGGCTACAATGAGCAGTTCTTC.

This clone has a single count. Here the CDR3 reads CASSRDSSNSGNTIYF. In nucleotides, the CDR3 is TGTGCCAGCAGCCGGGACAGCTCGAACTCTGGAAACACCATATATTTT. This chain connects TRBV7-2 to TRBJ1-3, with 7 bases aligning to TRBD1. The CDR3 has 16 amino acids. The germline gives CDR1 SGHTA, CDR2 FQGNSA. The V segment lost 5 bases and the J segment 0 bases; nucleotides outside the gene matches: 7.

The chain carries TRBV19 and TRBJ1-4; weak D call: TRBD1 (5 bases). The V end lost 5 bases, the J end lost 8 bases, and 18 bases lay between the germline ends. There are 15 residues in the CDR3. CDR1 is LNHDA and CDR2 is SQIVND in the germline V gene (reference sequence). The CDR3, as DNA: TGTGCCAGTAGTGTGACCGGGACTCAAGGAGAAAAACTGTTTTTT. Its translation: CASSVTGTQGEKLFF.

The DNA of the CDR3 is TGTGCCAGCAGTTACTCACGCGGGGCCGGGGAGCTGTTTTTT. This gives the protein CASSYSRGAGELFF. V usage is TRBV6-5 and J usage is TRBJ2-2; weak D call: TRBD2 (6 bases). The CDR3 consists of 14 residues. Germline assignment: CDR1 MNHEY and CDR2 SVGAGI. V lost 0 bases, J lost 6 bases, and 8 bases lay in between.

The chain employs TRBV30 and TRBJ1-1; D is possibly TRBD1 (6 bases). The length of the CDR3 is 14 residues. Germline V gene data show CDR1 as GTSNPN and CDR2 as SVGIG (reference sequence). Trimming removed 2 bases from V and 1 base from J, with 11 bases in between. The CDR3 sequence: CAWSPGVRNTEAFF. Written as DNA, the CDR3 is TGTGCCTGGAGTCCAGGGGTGAGGAACACTGAAGCTTTCTTT. The whole variable domain, filled in from reference TRBV30 and TRBJ1-1, reads SQTIHQWPATLVQPVGSPLSLECTVEGTSNPNLYWYRQAAGRGLQLLFYSVGIGQISSEVPQNLSASRPQDRQFILSSKKLLLSDSGFYLCAWSPGVRNTEAFFGQGTRLTVV.

This chain uses TRBV5-1 with TRBJ2-7; 10 bases align to TRBD2. V lost 0 bases to trimming and J lost 5 bases; unmatched junction nucleotides: 8. This CDR3 contains 16 residues. Germline V gene data show CDR1 as SGHRS and CDR2 as YFSETQ. The CDR3 coding sequence is TGCGCCAGCAGCTTGGCCTCAGCGGGAGGGCTCCACGAGCAGTACTTC. This translates into CASSLASAGGLHEQYF.

This rearrangement joins TRBV27 to TRBJ1-2; TRBD1 agrees at 7 bases. This CDR3 is built from 15 residues. CDR1 is MNHEY and CDR2 is SMNVEV in the germline V gene (reference sequence). V lost 3 bases and J lost 4; bases outside the gene matches: 8. The CDR3 loop reads CASSLSIQGGYGYTF. The CDR3, as DNA: TGTGCCAGCAGTTTGAGCATCCAGGGGGGCTATGGCTACACCTTC.